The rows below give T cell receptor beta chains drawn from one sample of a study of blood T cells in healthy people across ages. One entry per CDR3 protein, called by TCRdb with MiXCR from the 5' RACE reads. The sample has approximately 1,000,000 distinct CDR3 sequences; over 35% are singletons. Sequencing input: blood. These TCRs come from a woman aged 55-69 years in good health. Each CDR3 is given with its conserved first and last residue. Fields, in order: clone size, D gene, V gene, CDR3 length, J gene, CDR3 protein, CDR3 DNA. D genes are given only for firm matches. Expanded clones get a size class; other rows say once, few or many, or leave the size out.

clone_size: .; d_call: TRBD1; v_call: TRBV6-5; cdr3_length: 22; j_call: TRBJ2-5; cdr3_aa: CASSYEKVTVKGTGVIEETQYF; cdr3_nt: TGTGCCAGCAGTTACGAGAAGGTTACGGTCAAAGGGACAGGGGTGATTGAAGAGACCCAGTACTTC
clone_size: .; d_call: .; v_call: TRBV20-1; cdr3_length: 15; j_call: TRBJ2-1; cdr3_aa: CSAFARDRFYNEQFF; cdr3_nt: TGCAGTGCTTTTGCCCGGGACCGCTTCTACAATGAGCAGTTCTTC
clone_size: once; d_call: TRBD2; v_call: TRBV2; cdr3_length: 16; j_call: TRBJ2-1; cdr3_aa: CASSEGRLAGGDEQFF; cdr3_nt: TGTGCCAGCAGTGAAGGAAGACTAGCGGGAGGGGATGAGCAGTTCTTC
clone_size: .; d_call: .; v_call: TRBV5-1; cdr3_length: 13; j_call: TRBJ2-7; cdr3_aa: CASRDDLSYEQYF; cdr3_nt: TGCGCCAGCAGGGACGACCTCTCCTACGAGCAGTACTTC
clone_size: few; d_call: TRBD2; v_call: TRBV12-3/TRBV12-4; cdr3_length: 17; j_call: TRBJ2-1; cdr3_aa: CASSGGLAGGLPNEQFF; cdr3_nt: TGTGCCAGCAGTGGGGGACTAGCGGGAGGGCTCCCCAATGAGCAGTTCTTC
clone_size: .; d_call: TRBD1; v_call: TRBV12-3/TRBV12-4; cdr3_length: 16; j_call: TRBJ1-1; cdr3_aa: CASSRTGLGGDTEAFF; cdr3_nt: TGTGCCAGCAGCAGGACAGGGCTTGGGGGGGACACTGAAGCTTTCTTT
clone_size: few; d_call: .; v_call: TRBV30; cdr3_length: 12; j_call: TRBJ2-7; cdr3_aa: CASTGLSYEQYF; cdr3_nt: TGTGCCTCGACGGGCCTCTCCTACGAGCAGTACTTC
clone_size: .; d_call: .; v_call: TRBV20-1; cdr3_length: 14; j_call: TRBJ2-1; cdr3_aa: CSARVRFSYNGQFF; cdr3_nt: TGCAGTGCTAGAGTCCGGTTCTCCTACAATGGGCAGTTCTTC
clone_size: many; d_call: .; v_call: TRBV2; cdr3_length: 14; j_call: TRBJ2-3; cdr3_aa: CASSAGGSTDTQYF; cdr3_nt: TGTGCCAGCAGTGCAGGGGGGAGCACAGATACGCAGTATTTT
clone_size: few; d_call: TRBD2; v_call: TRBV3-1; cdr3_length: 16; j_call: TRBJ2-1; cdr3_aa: CASSLTRGGVNNEQFF; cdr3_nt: TGTGCCAGTAGCCTCACGCGGGGGGGGGTAAACAATGAGCAGTTCTTC
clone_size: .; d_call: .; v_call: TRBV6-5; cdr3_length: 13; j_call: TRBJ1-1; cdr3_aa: CASRDPSTTEAFF; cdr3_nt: TGTGCCAGCAGGGACCCTAGCACCACTGAAGCTTTCTTT
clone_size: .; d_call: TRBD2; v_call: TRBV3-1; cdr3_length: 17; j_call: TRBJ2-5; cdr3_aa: CASSQGPGTSVQETQYF; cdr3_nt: TGTGCCAGCAGCCAAGGTCCCGGGACTAGCGTACAAGAGACCCAGTACTTC
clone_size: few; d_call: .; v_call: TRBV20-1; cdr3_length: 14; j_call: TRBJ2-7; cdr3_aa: CSARRDPSSYEQYF; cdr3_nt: TGCAGTGCAAGAAGGGACCCGAGCTCCTACGAGCAGTACTTC
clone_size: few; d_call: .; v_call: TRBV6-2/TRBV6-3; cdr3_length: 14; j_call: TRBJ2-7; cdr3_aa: CASRVDYNPYEQYF; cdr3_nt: TGTGCCAGCCGAGTAGACTATAACCCCTACGAGCAGTACTTC
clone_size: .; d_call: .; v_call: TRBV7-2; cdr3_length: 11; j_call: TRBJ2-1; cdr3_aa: CAGSRDVEQFF; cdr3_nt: TGTGCCGGCAGCCGGGATGTTGAGCAGTTCTTC
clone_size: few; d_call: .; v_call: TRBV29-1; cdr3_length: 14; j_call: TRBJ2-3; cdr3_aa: CSVVPYLSTDTQYF; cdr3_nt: TGCAGCGTTGTCCCATACCTTAGCACAGATACGCAGTATTTT